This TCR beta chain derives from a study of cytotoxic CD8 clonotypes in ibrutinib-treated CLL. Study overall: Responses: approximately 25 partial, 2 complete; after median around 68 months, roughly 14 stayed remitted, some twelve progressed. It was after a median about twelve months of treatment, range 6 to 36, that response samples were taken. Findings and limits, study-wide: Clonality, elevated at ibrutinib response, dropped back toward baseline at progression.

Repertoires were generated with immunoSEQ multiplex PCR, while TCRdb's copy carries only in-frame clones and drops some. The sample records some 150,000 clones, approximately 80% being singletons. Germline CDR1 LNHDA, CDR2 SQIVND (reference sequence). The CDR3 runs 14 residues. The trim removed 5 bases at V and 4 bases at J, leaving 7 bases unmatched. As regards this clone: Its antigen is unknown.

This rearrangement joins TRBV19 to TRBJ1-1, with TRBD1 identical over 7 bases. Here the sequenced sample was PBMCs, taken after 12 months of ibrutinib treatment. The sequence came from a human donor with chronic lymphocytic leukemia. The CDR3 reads CASSAEGARTEAFF. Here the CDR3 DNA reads TGTGCCAGTAGTGCGGAGGGGGCGCGCACTGAAGCTTTCTTT.